These T cell receptor beta chains were read from a single sample in a study of siplizumab effects on memory and regulatory T cells. Repertoires were generated with immunoSEQ multiplex PCR, while TCRdb's copy carries only in-frame clones and drops some. The sample lists some 97,000 clones, more than 85% occurring once. Sample: CD4+ T cells sorted from blood. These receptors were collected from a human donor in good health. Both conserved end residues are part of each CDR3. The D gene is left open where the match is weak. Part of the rows lack a size; the others show once, few, many or a class for expanded clones.

d_call	clone_size	j_call	v_call	cdr3_aa	cdr3_nt
TRBD1	NA	TRBJ1-1	TRBV27	CASSTQTGQTNTEAFF	TGTGCCAGCAGTACGCAAACGGGACAGACGAACACTGAAGCTTTCTTT
NA	NA	TRBJ1-5	TRBV7-9	CASSLSNAGNQPQHF	TGTGCCAGCAGCTTATCGAACGCTGGCAATCAGCCCCAGCATTTT
NA	NA	TRBJ1-2	TRBV12-5	CASGLVQVGNYGYTF	TGTGCTAGTGGTTTGGTACAAGTCGGGAACTATGGCTACACCTTC
NA	NA	TRBJ1-1	TRBV29-1	CSVGHGITTEAFF	TGCAGCGTTGGTCACGGTATAACCACTGAAGCTTTCTTT
TRBD1	NA	TRBJ1-1	TRBV18	CASAGGTGGTEAFF	TGTGCCAGCGCCGGAGGGACAGGGGGGACTGAAGCTTTCTTT
NA	NA	TRBJ2-1	TRBV2	CASSVNSYNEQFF	TGTGCCAGCAGTGTCAACTCCTACAATGAGCAGTTCTTC
NA	NA	TRBJ2-6	TRBV5-1	CASSFGTSGANVLTF	TGCGCCAGCAGCTTCGGGACTTCTGGGGCCAACGTCCTGACTTTC
TRBD2	NA	TRBJ2-3	TRBV19	CASSISSLAGGAITQYF	TGTGCCAGTAGTATCTCTTCTCTAGCGGGGGGCGCCATTACGCAGTATTTT
NA	NA	TRBJ2-2	TRBV7-3	CASSLGRTGTGELFF	TGTGCCAGCAGCTTAGGTCGGACTGGCACCGGGGAGCTGTTTTTT
NA	NA	TRBJ2-6	TRBV11-2	CASSFTQGSPGANVLTF	TGTGCCAGCAGTTTTACCCAGGGTTCTCCTGGGGCCAACGTCCTGACTTTC
NA	NA	TRBJ2-5	TRBV18	CASSPPGPEETQYF	TGTGCCAGCTCACCACCGGGGCCCGAAGAGACCCAGTACTTC
NA	few	TRBJ2-6	TRBV28	CASSLRLSGANVLTF	TGTGCCAGCAGTTTAAGGCTCTCTGGGGCCAACGTCCTGACTTTC
NA	few	TRBJ1-1	TRBV5-5	CASSLVGGQLNTEAFF	TGTGCCAGCAGCTTAGTAGGGGGGCAACTGAACACTGAAGCTTTCTTT
NA	NA	TRBJ2-3	TRBV5-4	CASSLLGASPSTDTQYF	TGTGCCAGCAGCTTGTTGGGGGCCAGTCCTAGCACAGATACGCAGTATTTT
NA	NA	TRBJ2-2	TRBV7-6	CASRTSSGVGELFF	TGTGCCAGCAGGACAAGTAGTGGGGTCGGGGAGCTGTTTTTT
TRBD1	NA	TRBJ2-3	TRBV27	CASRDRATDTQYF	TGTGCCAGCAGGGACAGGGCAACAGATACGCAGTATTTT
TRBD2	NA	TRBJ2-3	TRBV7-3	CASSSPGTSGGTDTQYF	TGTGCCAGCAGCTCACCGGGGACTAGCGGGGGCACAGATACGCAGTATTTT
NA	NA	TRBJ1-4	TRBV10-3	CAISERGAEKLFF	TGTGCCATCAGTGAGCGGGGGGCCGAAAAACTGTTTTTT